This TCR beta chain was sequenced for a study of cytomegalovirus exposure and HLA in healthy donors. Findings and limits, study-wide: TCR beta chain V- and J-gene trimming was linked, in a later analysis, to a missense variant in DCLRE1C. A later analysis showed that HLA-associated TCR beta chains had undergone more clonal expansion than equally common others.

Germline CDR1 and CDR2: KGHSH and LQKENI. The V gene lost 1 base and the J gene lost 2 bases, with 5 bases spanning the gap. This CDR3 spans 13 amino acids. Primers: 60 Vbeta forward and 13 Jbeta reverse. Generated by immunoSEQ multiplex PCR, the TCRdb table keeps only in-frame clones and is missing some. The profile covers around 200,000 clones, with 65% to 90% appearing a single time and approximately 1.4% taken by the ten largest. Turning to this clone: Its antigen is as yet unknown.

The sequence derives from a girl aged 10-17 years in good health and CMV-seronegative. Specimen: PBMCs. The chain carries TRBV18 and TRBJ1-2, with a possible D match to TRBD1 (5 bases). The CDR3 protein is CASSPQGNYGYTF. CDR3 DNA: TGTGCCAGCTCACCACAGGGGAACTATGGCTACACCTTC. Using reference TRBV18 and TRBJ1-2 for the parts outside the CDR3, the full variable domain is NAGVMQNPRHLVRRRGQEARLRCSPMKGHSHVYWYRQLPEEGLKFMVYLQKENIIDESGMPKERFSAEFPKEGPSILRIQQVVRGDSAAYFCASSPQGNYGYTFGSGTRLTVV.